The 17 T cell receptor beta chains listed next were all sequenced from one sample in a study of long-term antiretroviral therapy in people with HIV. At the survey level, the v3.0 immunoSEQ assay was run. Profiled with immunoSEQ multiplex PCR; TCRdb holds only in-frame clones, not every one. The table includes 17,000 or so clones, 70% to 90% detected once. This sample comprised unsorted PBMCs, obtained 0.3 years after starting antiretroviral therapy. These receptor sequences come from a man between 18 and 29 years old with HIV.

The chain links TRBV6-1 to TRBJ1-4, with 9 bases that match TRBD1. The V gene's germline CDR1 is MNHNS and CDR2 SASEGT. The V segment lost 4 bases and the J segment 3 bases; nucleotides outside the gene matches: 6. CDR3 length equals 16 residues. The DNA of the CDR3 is TGTGCCAGCAGTGTCCCCTGGACAGGGGCTAATGAAAAACTGTTTTTT. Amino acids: CASSVPWTGANEKLFF.

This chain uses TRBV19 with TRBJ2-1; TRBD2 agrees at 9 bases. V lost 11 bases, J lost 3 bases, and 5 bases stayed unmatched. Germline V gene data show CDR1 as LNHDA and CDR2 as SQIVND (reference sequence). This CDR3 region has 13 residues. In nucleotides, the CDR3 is TGTGCCGCGGGCGGGGGGGTCTACAATGAGCAGTTCTTC. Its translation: CAAGGGVYNEQFF. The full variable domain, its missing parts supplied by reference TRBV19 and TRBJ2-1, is DGGITQSPKYLFRKEGQNVTLSCEQNLNHDAMYWYRQDPGQGLRLIYYSQIVNDFQKGDIAEGYSVSREKKESFPLTVTSAQKNPTAFYLCAAGGGVYNEQFFGPGTRLTVL.

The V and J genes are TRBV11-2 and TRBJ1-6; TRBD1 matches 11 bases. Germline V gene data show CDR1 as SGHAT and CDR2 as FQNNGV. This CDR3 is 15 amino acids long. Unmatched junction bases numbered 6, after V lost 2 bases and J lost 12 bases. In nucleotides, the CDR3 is TGTGCCAGCAGCTTACGGGACAGGGGGTTTGAACCCCTCCACTTT. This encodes CASSLRDRGFEPLHF.

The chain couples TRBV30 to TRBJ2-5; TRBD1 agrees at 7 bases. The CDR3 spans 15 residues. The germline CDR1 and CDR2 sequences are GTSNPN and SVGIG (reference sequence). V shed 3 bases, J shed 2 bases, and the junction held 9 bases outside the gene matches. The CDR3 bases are TGTGCCTGGAGCACAAAAAGGACAGGACAAGAGACCCAGTACTTC. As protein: CAWSTKRTGQETQYF.

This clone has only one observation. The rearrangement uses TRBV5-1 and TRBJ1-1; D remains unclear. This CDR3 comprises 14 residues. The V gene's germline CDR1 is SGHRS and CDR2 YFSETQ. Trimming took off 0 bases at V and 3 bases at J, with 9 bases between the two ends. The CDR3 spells CASSLAGRDTEAFF. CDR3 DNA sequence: TGCGCCAGCAGCTTGGCAGGTCGGGACACTGAAGCTTTCTTT.

CDR3 DNA sequence: TGTGCCACCAGCAGACAGGGAATCGGGGATACGCAGTATTTT. This encodes CATSRQGIGDTQYF. V is TRBV15 and J is TRBJ2-3, with D possibly being TRBD1 (5 bases). Germline-derived CDR1 and CDR2 are LNHNV and YYDKDF (reference sequence). The V end lost 2 bases, the J end lost 6 bases, and 12 bases lay between the germline ends. The CDR3 is made up of 14 amino acids.

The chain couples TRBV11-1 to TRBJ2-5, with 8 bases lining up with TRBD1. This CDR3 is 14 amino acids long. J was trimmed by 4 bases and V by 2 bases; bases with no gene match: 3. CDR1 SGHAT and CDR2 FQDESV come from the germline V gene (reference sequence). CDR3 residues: CASSLQGAGETQYF. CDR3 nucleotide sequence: TGTGCCAGCAGCTTACAGGGGGCAGGAGAGACCCAGTACTTC. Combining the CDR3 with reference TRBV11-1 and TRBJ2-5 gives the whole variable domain EAEVAQSPRYKITEKSQAVAFWCDPISGHATLYWYRQILGQGPELLVQFQDESVVDDSQLPKDRFSAERLKGVDSTLKIQPAELGDSAMYLCASSLQGAGETQYFGPGTRLLVL.

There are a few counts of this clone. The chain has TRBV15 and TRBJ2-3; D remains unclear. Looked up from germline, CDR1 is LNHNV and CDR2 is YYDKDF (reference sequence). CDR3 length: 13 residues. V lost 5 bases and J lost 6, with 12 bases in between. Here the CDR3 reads CATSSPPVDTQYF. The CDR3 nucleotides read TGTGCCACCAGCTCCCCGCCAGTCGATACGCAGTATTTT. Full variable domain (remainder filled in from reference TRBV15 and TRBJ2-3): DAMVIQNPRYQVTQFGKPVTLSCSQTLNHNVMYWYQQKSSQAPKLLFHYYDKDFNNEADTPDNFQSRRPNTSFCFLDIRSPGLGDTAMYLCATSSPPVDTQYFGPGTRLTVL.

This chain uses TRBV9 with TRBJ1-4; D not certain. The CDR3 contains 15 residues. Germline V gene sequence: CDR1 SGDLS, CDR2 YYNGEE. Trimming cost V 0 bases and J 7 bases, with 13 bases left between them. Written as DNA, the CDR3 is TGTGCCAGCAGCGTAGGCGCACAGCCGTCTGAAAAACTGTTTTTT. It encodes CASSVGAQPSEKLFF.

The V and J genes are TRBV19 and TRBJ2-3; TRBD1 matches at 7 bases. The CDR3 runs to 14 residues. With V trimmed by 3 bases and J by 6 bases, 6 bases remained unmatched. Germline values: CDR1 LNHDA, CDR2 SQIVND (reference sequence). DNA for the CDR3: TGTGCCAGTAGTATGATCAGGGGGTACGATACGCAGTATTTT. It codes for CASSMIRGYDTQYF.

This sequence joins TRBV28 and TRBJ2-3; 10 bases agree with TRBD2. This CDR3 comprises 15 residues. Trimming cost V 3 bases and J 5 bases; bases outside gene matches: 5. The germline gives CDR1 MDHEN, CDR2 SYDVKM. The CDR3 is CASSFERGGQDTQYF. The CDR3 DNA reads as TGTGCCAGCAGTTTCGAGCGGGGGGGCCAAGATACGCAGTATTTT. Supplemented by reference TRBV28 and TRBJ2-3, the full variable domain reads DVKVTQSSRYLVKRTGEKVFLECVQDMDHENMFWYRQDPGLGLRLIYFSYDVKMKEKGDIPEGYSVSREKKERFSLILESASTNQTSMYLCASSFERGGQDTQYFGPGTRLTVL.

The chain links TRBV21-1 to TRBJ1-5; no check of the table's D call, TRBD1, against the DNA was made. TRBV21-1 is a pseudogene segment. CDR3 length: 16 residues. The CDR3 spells CASRRRRTGGNQPQHF. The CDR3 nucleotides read TGTGCCAGCAGACGGAGGAGGACAGGGGGCAATCAGCCCCAGCATTTT.

The CDR3, as DNA: TGTGCCAGCAGTTACTCTTCCCGACCCAACGAGCAGTACTTC. It codes for CASSYSSRPNEQYF. This chain links TRBV6-5 with TRBJ2-7; D call uncertain. The CDR3 is 14 amino acids. Germline CDR1 is MNHEY and CDR2 is SVGAGI. V gave up 0 bases and J gave up 5 bases, with 11 bases separating them.

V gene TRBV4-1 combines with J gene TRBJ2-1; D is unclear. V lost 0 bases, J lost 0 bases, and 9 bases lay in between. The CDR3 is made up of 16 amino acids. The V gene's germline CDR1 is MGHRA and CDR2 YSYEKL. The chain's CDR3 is CASSQEGISSYNEQFF. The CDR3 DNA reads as TGCGCCAGCAGCCAAGAGGGTATAAGCTCCTACAATGAGCAGTTCTTC.

This CDR3 reads CAIKPPSGGSYNEQFF. In DNA form, the CDR3 reads TGTGCCATCAAGCCCCCTAGCGGGGGGTCCTACAATGAGCAGTTCTTC. The chain uses TRBV10-3 and TRBJ2-1; 11 positions agree with TRBD2. CDR1 is ENHRY, CDR2 SYGVKD, per germline. The CDR3 extends over 16 amino acids. The V segment lost 7 bases and the J segment 1 base; nucleotides outside the gene matches: 6.

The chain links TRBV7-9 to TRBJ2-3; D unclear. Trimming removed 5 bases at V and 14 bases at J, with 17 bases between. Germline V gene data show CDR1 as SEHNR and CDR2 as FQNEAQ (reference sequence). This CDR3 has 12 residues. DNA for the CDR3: TGTGCCAGCAGCCTCCCCCGTCAAGAACGGTATTTT. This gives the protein CASSLPRQERYF.

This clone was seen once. The CDR3 spells CASSRTGVNQPQHF. The CDR3 bases are TGTGCCAGCAGCCGGACAGGGGTCAATCAGCCCCAGCATTTT. The J gene is TRBJ1-5, the V gene TRBV5-5, with TRBD1 matching over 9 bases. The CDR3 contains 14 residues. In germline, CDR1 is SGHKS, CDR2 YYEKEE (reference sequence). V lost 4 bases to trimming and J lost 3 bases; unmatched junction nucleotides: 2.